The subject of this entry is one T cell receptor (beta chain). The antigen this receptor binds is unknown. No qualities accompany the bases; no much larger clone lies one base away. This specimen belongs to a study of a mutant IDH1 vaccine in newly diagnosed glioma (dated by TCRdb to the early 2020s). About the full investigation: The roughly 33 treated patients were around 62% male and about 40% female, with a mean age of roughly 42 years. Before enrollment, most patients had been given radiochemotherapy with temozolomide as standard therapy, while the rest had received either radiotherapy alone or temozolomide alone. Peripheral blood was drawn at six visits: V03 (baseline), V05, V07, V10, V12 and V13. For exploratory analyses, longitudinal TCRB deep sequencing was carried out in under 30 treated patients wherever samples were available.

The research as a whole found: Selection of PBMC samples for TCRB deep sequencing was based on availability. No apparent relationship was observed between pseudoprogression and alterations in the top peripheral T cell clonotypes detected by TCRB sequencing. The authors noted that analyses of patient blood samples could not be reproduced because of sample limitations. Immune responses induced by the vaccine were seen in 90% to 95% of patients across multiple MHC alleles.

The time point label for this specimen denotes: baseline, week 1 (first vaccination visit). In light of the paper, this sample's treatment or condition label describes: pre-vaccination baseline after standard-of-care therapy. All donors had newly diagnosed IDH1-mutant astrocytomas of WHO grade 3 or 4 that showed loss of nuclear ATRX. The samples were drawn from NOA16, a multicentre, single-arm, open-label phase I trial in Germany that tested a mutant IDH1 peptide vaccine in humans for the first time. For immunogenicity testing, the blood drawn at visit V03 was used as the baseline sample. Genomic DNA for TCRB sequencing was extracted from EDTA blood using the DNeasy Blood and Tissue Kit. Libraries came from the immunoSEQ multiplex PCR assay. The hsTCRB Kit was used according to the manufacturer's protocol to amplify rearranged TCR beta chain sequences. Sequencing of TCRB libraries was carried out on an Illumina MiSeq. Per the original workflow: The kit vendor's proprietary platform handled demultiplexing, trimming and gene mapping. TCRdb re-hosts the immuneACCESS table, in-frame sequences only. Its copies lack some clones; in the studies checked, an unresolved V gene accounts for under half of them, and the cause for the rest is not known. The DNA was the basis for D and trimming; V, J and clone size are from that table. Recorded for this sample are around 17,000 clones; about 95% of them occurred a single time. In total, the top ten clones hold approximately 3.6% of the sample.

The germline V gene (reference sequence) provides CDR1 SEHNR and CDR2 FQNEAQ. Trimming removed 5 bases from V and 2 bases from J, leaving 12 bases between the germline ends. From cysteine to phenylalanine, the CDR3 is 14 amino acids long. The read is trimmed to its CDR3 DNA, 42 bases read in frame from base 1. The sequencing here drew on peripheral blood mononuclear cells (PBMCs), taken from a glioma patient treated with radiotherapy, temozolomide or both. The clonotype was recovered from a woman aged 18-29 years with glioma. Some clones in this sample may be carry-over from other donors' samples. This chain joins TRBV7-9 to TRBJ1-1; there is no confident call for the D gene. The CDR3 corresponds to CASSTISSNTEAFF. The DNA sequence follows: TGTGCCAGCAGCACAATAAGTTCCAACACTGAAGCTTTCTTT.